This entry features one TCR beta chain sequence. The clone's antigen remains unknown. Base quality data are lacking; no much larger clone is found one base away. This specimen comes from a study of immunodeficiency (dated by TCRdb to the late 2010s). As for the study more broadly: To search for oligoclonality and VDJ recombination defects, the researchers carried out a repertoire analysis.

Study-wide findings and limitations: Severe oligoclonality, as judged by top-100 and total clonotype frequencies, was observed in patient CD8+ T cells but not in patient CD4+ T cells. CD4+ T cell V-J pairing and productive entropy appeared similar between patients and controls. In the entropy comparisons of patients versus healthy controls, patients were shown as n=3 (open circles), and an effect on thymic development was only suggested as possible.

The germline V gene (reference sequence) supplies CDR1 DFQATT and CDR2 SNEGSKA. The CDR3 spans 11 residues, from the cysteine through the phenylalanine. The DNA shown is the 33-base CDR3, in frame from base 1. Trimming removed 6 bases from V and 5 bases from J, leaving 8 bases between the germline ends. Before TCR sequencing, CD3+CD4+ T cells were sorted from fresh PBMCs. Genomic DNA was extracted using the QIAamp DNA Blood Mini Kit and was submitted for immunoSEQ repertoire analysis. CDR3 regions were amplified by multiplex PCR from a standard quantity of genomic DNA template. The PCR products underwent sequencing on an Illumina platform. The original pipeline was this. Alignment of sequences was done against a reference, and the V, D and J gene definitions came from IMGT. A nearest-neighbor clustering algorithm merged closely related sequences to remove PCR and sequencing errors. V, D and J usage was analyzed in productive unique and total sequences using ImmunoSEQ Analyzer tools and R version 3.6.1. TCRdb took this table from immuneACCESS and kept in-frame rearrangements with V and J called. Such tables lack part of the clones; where checked against another copy, unresolved V genes explain under half of the gap, and the rest is unexplained. Clonal size and the V and J genes are those of that table, whereas D and trimming came from the DNA. This sample lists about 3,900 clones; 91% were detected once. The top ten hold about 4.5% of the sample.

The V and J genes are TRBV20-1 and TRBJ2-1, with the D gene uncertain. The TCR comes from a human donor in good health. The sample taken for sequencing was CD4+ T cells from blood. In nucleotides, the sequence is TGCAGTGCCGGCGGAAACAATGAGCAGTTCTTC. Translated, this is CSAGGNNEQFF.